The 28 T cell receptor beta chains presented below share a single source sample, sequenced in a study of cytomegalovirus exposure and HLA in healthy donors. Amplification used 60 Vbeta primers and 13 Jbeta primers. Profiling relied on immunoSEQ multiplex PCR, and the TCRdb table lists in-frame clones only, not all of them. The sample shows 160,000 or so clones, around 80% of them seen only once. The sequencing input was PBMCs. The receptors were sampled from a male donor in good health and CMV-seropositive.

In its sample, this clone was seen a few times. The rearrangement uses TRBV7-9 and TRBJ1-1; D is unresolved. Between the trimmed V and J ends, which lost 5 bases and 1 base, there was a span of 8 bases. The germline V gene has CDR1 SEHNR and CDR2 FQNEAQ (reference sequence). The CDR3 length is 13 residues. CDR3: CASSVDSNTEAFF. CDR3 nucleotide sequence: TGTGCCAGCAGCGTGGACTCGAACACTGAAGCTTTCTTT.

CDR3 protein: CASSVGGAYEQYF. DNA for the CDR3: TGTGCCAGCAGCGTCGGAGGCGCCTACGAGCAGTACTTC. The chain uses TRBV7-2 and TRBJ2-7, with a tentative D call TRBD2 (5 bases). V gave up 5 bases and J gave up 2 bases, with 10 bases separating them. The CDR3 covers 13 residues. Germline V lookup: CDR1 SGHTA, CDR2 FQGNSA.

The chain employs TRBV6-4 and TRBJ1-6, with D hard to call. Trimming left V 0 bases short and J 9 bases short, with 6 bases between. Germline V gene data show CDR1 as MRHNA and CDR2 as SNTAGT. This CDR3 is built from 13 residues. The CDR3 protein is CASSDSDTSPLHF. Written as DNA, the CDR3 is TGTGCCAGCAGTGACTCCGACACTTCACCCCTCCACTTT.

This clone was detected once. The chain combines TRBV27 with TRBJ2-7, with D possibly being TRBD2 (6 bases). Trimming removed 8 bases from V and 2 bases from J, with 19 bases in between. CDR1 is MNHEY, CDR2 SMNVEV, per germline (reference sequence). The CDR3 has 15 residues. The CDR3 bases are TGTGCCAGCGGGAGGCCTAGGAGTAGCCCCTACGAGCAGTACTTC. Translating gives CASGRPRSSPYEQYF.

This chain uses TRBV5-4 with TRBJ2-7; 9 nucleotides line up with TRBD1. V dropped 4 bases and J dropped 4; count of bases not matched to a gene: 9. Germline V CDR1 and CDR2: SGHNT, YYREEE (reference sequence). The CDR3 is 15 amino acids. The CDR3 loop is CASSPYRDREYEQYF. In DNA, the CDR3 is TGTGCCAGCAGCCCCTACCGGGACAGGGAGTACGAGCAGTACTTC.

In DNA, the CDR3 is TGTGCCAGCTCACCAGACAGGGATCGTGGCTACACCTTC. Translating it yields CASSPDRDRGYTF. The J gene is TRBJ1-2, the V gene TRBV18; 7 positions match TRBD1. Germline assignment: CDR1 KGHSH and CDR2 LQKENI. V shed 2 bases, J shed 7 bases, and the junction held 4 bases outside the gene matches. The CDR3 runs 13 residues.

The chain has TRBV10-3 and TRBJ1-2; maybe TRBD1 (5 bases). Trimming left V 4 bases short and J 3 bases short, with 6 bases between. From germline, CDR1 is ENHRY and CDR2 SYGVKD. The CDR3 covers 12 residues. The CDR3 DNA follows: TGTGCCATCAGTGGGGGGGACTATGGCTACACCTTC. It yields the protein CAISGGDYGYTF.

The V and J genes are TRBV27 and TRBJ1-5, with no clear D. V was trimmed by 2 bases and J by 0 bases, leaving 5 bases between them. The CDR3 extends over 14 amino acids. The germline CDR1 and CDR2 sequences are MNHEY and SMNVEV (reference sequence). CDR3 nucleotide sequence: TGTGCCAGCAGTTTACGAGATAGCAATCAGCCCCAGCATTTT. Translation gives CASSLRDSNQPQHF.

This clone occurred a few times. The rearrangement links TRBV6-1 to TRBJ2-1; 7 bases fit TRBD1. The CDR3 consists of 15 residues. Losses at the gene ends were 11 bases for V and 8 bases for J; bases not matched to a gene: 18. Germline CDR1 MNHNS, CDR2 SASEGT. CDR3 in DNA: TGTGCCGACGACAGTAACAGGGGAGCGGAGGATGAGCAGTTCTTC. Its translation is CADDSNRGAEDEQFF.

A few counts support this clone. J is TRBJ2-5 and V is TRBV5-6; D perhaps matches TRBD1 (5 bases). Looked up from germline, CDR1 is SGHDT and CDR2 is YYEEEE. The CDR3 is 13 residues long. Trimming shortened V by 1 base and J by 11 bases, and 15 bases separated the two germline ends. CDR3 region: CASSLPQGIEQYF. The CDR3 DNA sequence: TGTGCCAGCAGCTTGCCGCAGGGAATTGAGCAGTACTTC.

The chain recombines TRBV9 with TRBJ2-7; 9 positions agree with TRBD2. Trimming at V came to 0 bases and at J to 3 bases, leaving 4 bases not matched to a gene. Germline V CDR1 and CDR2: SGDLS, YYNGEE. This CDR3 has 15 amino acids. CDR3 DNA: TGTGCCAGCAGCGTAGCACTAGCGGGCAACTACGAGCAGTACTTC. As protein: CASSVALAGNYEQYF.

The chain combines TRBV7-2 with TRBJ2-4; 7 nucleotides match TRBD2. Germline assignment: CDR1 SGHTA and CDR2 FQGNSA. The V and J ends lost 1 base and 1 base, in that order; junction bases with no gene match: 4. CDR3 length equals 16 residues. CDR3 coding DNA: TGTGCCAGCAGCTTAGGCGGGAGTATTGCCAAAAACATTCAGTACTTC. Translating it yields CASSLGGSIAKNIQYF.

CDR3 bases: TGTGCCAGCTCACCCTCCCGTTCCAGGCTGACCTACGAGCAGTACTTC. Residues: CASSPSRSRLTYEQYF. The chain joins TRBV18 to TRBJ2-7, with unresolved D. CDR1 KGHSH and CDR2 LQKENI come from the germline V gene. V was trimmed by 3 bases and J by 2 bases, leaving 17 bases between them. The CDR3 is made up of 16 amino acids.

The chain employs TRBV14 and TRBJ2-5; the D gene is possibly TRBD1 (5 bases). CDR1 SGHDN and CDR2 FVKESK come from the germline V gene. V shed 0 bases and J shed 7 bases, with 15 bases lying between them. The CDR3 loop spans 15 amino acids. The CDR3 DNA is TGTGCCAGCAGCCAAGAGGGGCTCCGTCTGAGGACCCAGTACTTC. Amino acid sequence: CASSQEGLRLRTQYF.

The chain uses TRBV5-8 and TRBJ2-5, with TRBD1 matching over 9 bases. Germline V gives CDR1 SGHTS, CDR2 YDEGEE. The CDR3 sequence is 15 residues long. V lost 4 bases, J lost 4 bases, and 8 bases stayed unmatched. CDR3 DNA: TGTGCCAGCAGCCCGGCCACAGGGGGCAGAGAGACCCAGTACTTC. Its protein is CASSPATGGRETQYF.

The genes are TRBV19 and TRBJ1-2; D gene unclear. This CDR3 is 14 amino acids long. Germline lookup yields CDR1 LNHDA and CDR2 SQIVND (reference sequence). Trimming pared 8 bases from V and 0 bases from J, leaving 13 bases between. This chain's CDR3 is CASSAWATNYGYTF. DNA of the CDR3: TGTGCCAGTTCCGCATGGGCAACTAACTATGGCTACACCTTC. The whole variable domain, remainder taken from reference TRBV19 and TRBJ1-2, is DGGITQSPKYLFRKEGQNVTLSCEQNLNHDAMYWYRQDPGQGLRLIYYSQIVNDFQKGDIAEGYSVSREKKESFPLTVTSAQKNPTAFYLCASSAWATNYGYTFGSGTRLTVV.

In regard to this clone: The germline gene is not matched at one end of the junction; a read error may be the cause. CDR3 sequence (DNA): TGTTCCAGCAGCTTCCGTCAAAACATTCAGTACTTC. Translation gives CSSSFRQNIQYF. The chain employs TRBV7-9 and TRBJ2-4; no reliable D call. The CDR3 has 12 amino acids. The germline V gene has CDR1 SEHNR and CDR2 FQNEAQ (reference sequence).

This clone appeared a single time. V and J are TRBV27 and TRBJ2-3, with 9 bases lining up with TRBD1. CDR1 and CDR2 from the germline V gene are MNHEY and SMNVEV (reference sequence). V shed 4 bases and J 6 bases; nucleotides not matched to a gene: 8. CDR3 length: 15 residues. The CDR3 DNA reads TGTGCCAGCAGTTCAACAGGGGGCGTAGCGGATACGCAGTATTTT. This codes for CASSSTGGVADTQYF.

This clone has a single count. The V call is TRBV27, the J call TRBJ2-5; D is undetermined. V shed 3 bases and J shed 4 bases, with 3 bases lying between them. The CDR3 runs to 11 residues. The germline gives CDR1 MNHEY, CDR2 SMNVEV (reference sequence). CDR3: CASSFRETQYF. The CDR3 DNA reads TGTGCCAGCAGTTTTCGAGAGACCCAGTACTTC.

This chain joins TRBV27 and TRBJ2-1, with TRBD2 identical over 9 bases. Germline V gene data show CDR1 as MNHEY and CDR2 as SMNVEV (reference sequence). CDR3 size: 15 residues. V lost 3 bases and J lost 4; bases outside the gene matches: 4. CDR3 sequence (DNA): TGTGCCAGCAGTTTTGTGACTAGCGGTTACAATGAGCAGTTCTTC. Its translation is CASSFVTSGYNEQFF.

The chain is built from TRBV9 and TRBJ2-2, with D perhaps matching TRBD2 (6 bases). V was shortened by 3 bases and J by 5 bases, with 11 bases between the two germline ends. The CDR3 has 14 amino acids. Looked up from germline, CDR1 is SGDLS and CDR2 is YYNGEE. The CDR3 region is CASSGRRETGELFF. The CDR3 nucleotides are TGTGCCAGCAGCGGAAGGAGGGAAACCGGGGAGCTGTTTTTT.

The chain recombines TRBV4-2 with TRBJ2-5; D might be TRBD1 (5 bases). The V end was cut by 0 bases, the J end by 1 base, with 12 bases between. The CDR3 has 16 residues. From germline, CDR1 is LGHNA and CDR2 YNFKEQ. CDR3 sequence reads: CASSQEAGASQETQYF. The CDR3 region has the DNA TGTGCCAGCAGCCAAGAGGCTGGGGCTTCCCAAGAGACCCAGTACTTC.

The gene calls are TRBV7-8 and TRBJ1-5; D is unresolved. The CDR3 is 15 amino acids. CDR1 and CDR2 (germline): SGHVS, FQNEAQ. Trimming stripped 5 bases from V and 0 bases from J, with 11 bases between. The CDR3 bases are TGTGCCAGCAGCCCCTTTCGGGTTAGCAATCAGCCCCAGCATTTT. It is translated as CASSPFRVSNQPQHF.

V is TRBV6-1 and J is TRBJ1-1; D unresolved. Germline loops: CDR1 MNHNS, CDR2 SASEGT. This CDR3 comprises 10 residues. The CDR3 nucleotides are TGTGCGGAGGGAGAGGGAGGAGCTTTCTTT. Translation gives CAEGEGGAFF.

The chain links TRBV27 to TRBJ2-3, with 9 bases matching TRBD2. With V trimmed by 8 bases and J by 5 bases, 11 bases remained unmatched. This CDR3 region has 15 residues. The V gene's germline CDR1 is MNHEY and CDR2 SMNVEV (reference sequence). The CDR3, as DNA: TGTGCCAGCTCCGCGGTAGCGGGAGCGGAAGATACGCAGTATTTT. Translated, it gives CASSAVAGAEDTQYF.

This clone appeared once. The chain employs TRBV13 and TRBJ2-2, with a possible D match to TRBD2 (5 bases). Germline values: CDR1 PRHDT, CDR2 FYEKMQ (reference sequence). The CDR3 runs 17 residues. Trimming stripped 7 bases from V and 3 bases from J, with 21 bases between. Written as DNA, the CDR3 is TGTGCCAGCACCCCAAGGTGGGCAGGACTGGACACCGGGGAGCTGTTTTTT. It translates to CASTPRWAGLDTGELFF.

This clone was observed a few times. The chain's CDR3 is CASSQWQADTGELFF. The CDR3 bases are TGTGCCAGCAGCCAATGGCAGGCAGACACCGGGGAGCTGTTTTTT. This chain joins TRBV14 and TRBJ2-2; D remains unclear. Germline-derived CDR1 and CDR2 are SGHDN and FVKESK. V was clipped by 2 bases and J by 3 bases, with 10 bases between them. The CDR3 extends over 15 amino acids.

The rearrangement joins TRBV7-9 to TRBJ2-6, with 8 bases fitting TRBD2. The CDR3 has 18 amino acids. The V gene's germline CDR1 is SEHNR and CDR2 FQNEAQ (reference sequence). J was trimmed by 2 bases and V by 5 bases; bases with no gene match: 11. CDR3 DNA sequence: TGTGCCAGCAGCCCTCCCCCGGGGGGGTGGGCTGGGGCCAACGTCCTGACTTTC. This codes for CASSPPPGGWAGANVLTF.